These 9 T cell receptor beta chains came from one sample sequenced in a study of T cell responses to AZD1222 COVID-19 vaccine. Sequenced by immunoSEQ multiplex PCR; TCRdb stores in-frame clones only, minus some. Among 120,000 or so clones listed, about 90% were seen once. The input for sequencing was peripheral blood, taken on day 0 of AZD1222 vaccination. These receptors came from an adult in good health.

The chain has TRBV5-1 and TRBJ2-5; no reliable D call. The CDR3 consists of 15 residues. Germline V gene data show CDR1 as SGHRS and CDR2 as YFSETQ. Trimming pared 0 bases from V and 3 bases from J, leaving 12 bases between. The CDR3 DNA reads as TGCGCCAGCAGCTTGGCGACGGGCTGGGAAGAGACCCAGTACTTC. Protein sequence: CASSLATGWEETQYF.

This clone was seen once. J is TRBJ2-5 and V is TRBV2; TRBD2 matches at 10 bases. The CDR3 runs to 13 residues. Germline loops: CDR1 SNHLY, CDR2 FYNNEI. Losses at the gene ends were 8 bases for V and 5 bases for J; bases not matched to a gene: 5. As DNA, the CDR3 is TGTGCCAGCGGGACTAGCGAACGGGAGACCCAGTACTTC. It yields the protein CASGTSERETQYF.

In nucleotides, the CDR3 is TGTGCCAGCAGCTCTGACACCTCCTACGAGCAGTACTTC. Residues: CASSSDTSYEQYF. This chain links TRBV7-2 with TRBJ2-7; D ambiguous. Germline V gene lookup returns CDR1 SGHTA and CDR2 FQGNSA. This CDR3 comprises 13 residues. Between the trimmed V and J ends, which lost 4 bases and 0 bases, there was a span of 7 bases.

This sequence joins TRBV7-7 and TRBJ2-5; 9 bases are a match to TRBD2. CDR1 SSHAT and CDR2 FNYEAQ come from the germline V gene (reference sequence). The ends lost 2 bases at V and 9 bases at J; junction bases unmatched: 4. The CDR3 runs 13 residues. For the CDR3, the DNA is TGTGCCAGCAGCTTATCTCCTAGCGGGGCCCAGTACTTC. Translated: CASSLSPSGAQYF.

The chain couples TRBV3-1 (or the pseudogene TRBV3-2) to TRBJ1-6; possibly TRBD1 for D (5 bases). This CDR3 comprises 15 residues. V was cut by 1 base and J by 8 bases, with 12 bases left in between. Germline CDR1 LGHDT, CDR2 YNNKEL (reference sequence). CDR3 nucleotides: TGTGCCAGCAGCCAAGCGGGGGGAAATTATTCACCCCTCCACTTT. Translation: CASSQAGGNYSPLHF.

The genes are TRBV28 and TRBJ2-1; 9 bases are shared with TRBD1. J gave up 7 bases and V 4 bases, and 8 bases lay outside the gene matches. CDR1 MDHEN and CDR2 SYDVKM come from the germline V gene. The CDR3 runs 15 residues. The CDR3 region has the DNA TGTGCCAGCAGTTCCCGACAGGGGGGGCCAAATGAGCAGTTCTTC. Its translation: CASSSRQGGPNEQFF. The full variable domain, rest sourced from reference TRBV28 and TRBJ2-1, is DVKVTQSSRYLVKRTGEKVFLECVQDMDHENMFWYRQDPGLGLRLIYFSYDVKMKEKGDIPEGYSVSREKKERFSLILESASTNQTSMYLCASSSRQGGPNEQFFGPGTRLTVL.

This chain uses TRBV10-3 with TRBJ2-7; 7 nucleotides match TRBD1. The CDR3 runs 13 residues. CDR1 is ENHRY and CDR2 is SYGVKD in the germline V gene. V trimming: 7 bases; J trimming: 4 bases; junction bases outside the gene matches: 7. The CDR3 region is CAITGQVGYEQYF. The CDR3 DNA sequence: TGTGCCATCACAGGACAGGTTGGGTACGAGCAGTACTTC.

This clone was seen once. The CDR3 sequence is CASSRRDSKGEAFF. The CDR3 DNA follows: TGTGCCAGCAGCCGCCGGGACAGCAAAGGCGAAGCTTTCTTT. This chain uses TRBV5-4 with TRBJ1-1; 7 bases map to TRBD1. Trimming took 4 bases from V and 8 from J; bases not matched to a gene: 11. Germline V lookup: CDR1 SGHNT, CDR2 YYREEE (reference sequence). The CDR3 length is 14 residues.

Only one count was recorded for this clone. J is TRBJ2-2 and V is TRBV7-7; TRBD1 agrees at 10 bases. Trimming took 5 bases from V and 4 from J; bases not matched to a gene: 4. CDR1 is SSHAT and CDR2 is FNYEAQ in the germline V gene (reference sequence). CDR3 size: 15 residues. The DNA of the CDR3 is TGTGCCAGCAGCCCCGGGACAGGGGTCACCGGGGAGCTGTTTTTT. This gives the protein CASSPGTGVTGELFF.